One and the same sample provided the 5 T cell receptor beta chains below, sequenced in a study of cytomegalovirus exposure and HLA in healthy donors. Primers included in the PCR were 60 Vbeta and 13 Jbeta primers. This table comes from immunoSEQ multiplex PCR, and its TCRdb copy is limited to in-frame clones, with some not included. The sample includes about 160,000 clones. What was sequenced was PBMCs. The receptors shown here come from a man aged 25-40 years in good health and CMV-seronegative.

The chain links TRBV4-1 to TRBJ2-7; 9 nucleotides align to TRBD1. The assigned J gene may be wrong: the sequence end matches TRBJ2-1 better. The germline CDR1 and CDR2 sequences are MGHRA and YSYEKL. This CDR3 has 16 residues. CDR3 sequence (DNA): TGCGCCAGCAGTCCTCAGACAGGGGGTACCTCAAATGAGCAGTTCTTC. Translating it yields CASSPQTGGTSNEQFF.

The chain is built from TRBV6-1 and TRBJ1-2; a possible D gene is TRBD1 (5 bases). V was trimmed by 7 bases and J by 3 bases, leaving 15 bases between them. Germline V lookup: CDR1 MNHNS, CDR2 SASEGT. The CDR3 loop spans 14 amino acids. This CDR3 is CASTRTGGYYGYTF. CDR3 nucleotides: TGTGCCAGCACCCGAACGGGGGGATACTATGGCTACACCTTC.

This chain links TRBV19 with TRBJ1-5; the D gene is possibly TRBD1 (5 bases). V was clipped by 5 bases and J by 7 bases, with 15 bases between them. CDR1 and CDR2 from the germline V gene are LNHDA and SQIVND (reference sequence). The CDR3 is 14 residues long. The CDR3 DNA reads as TGTGCCAGTAGTTTAACGCAGGGATACCAGCCCCAGCATTTT. As protein: CASSLTQGYQPQHF.

The chain combines TRBV7-9 with TRBJ2-5; perhaps TRBD2 as D (6 bases). Trimming stripped 4 bases from V and 5 bases from J, with 17 bases between. The CDR3 length is 15 residues. CDR1 and CDR2 (germline): SEHNR, FQNEAQ (reference sequence). The CDR3 loop reads CASSSTVAGRETQYF. The DNA for the CDR3 is TGTGCCAGCAGCTCAACGGTCGCGGGACGGGAGACCCAGTACTTC.

The chain is built from TRBV7-8 and TRBJ2-3, with TRBD2 identical over 10 bases. This CDR3 is built from 17 residues. Per the germline V gene, CDR1 is SGHVS and CDR2 is FQNEAQ. The junction had 5 bases not matched to a gene; V was cut back by 1 base and J by 1 base. For the CDR3, the DNA is TGTGCCAGCAGCTTAGACATAGGGACTAGCGGCACAGATACGCAGTATTTT. Protein product: CASSLDIGTSGTDTQYF.